Below, one TCR delta chain is given with its context. A read error likely explains why the TCRdb protein, taken from a much larger clone, differs from this DNA's translation at residue 15; the protein shown is translated from the DNA. Other DNA sequences of this sample code for an identical CDR3. TCRdb re-called the multiplex PCR reads with CATT. Among more than 70,000 delta-chain clones listed, 0.9% to 1% were seen once. These data come from a study of γδ T cells in repeated Plasmodium falciparum infection. This receptor was identified in a pool of human donors (malaria-infected and uninfected, not separated). Sequenced sample: gamma-delta T cells from blood.

The CDR3 DNA sequence: TGTGCTCTTGGGGTTCAGGCCCCGCGCGAGGGATACGCTTCCGGTAAACTCATCTTT. Its protein is CALGVQAPREGYASGKLIF. The gene calls are TRDV1 and TRDJ1, with 8 bases matching TRDD3. The germline gives CDR1 TSWWSYY, CDR2 QGS. The CDR3 consists of 19 residues. After removal of 4 bases from V and 7 bases from J, the junction contained 23 bases not matched to a gene.